The rows below give T cell receptor beta chains drawn from one sample of a study of cytomegalovirus exposure and HLA in healthy donors. Some clones are missing from TCRdb's copy, which holds only in-frame ones; the method was immunoSEQ multiplex PCR. The table shows approximately 90,000 clones, with less than 80% occurring only once. Sequenced sample: PBMCs. The receptor set was obtained from a male donor in good health and CMV-seronegative. The CDR3 runs from the conserved cysteine through the conserved F or W. The D gene is left open where the match is weak. Only part of the rows carry a size: once, few, many, or a class if the clone is expanded.

V	J	size	D	CDR3	DNA
TRBV4-2	TRBJ1-1	NA	NA	CASSQAAEGTNTEAFF	TGTGCCAGCAGCCAGGCGGCGGAGGGAACTAACACTGAAGCTTTCTTT
TRBV6-5	TRBJ1-3	NA	NA	CASISRGGNTIYF	TGTGCCAGCATATCGCGAGGCGGGAACACCATATATTTT
TRBV28	TRBJ2-1	NA	TRBD2	CASSQAGHDNEQFF	TGTGCCAGCAGTCAAGCGGGGCATGACAATGAACAGTTCTTC
TRBV10-2	TRBJ1-5	few	TRBD1	CASSWGTGYNQPQHF	TGCGCCAGCAGTTGGGGGACAGGCTACAATCAGCCCCAGCATTTT
TRBV29-1	TRBJ2-7	NA	NA	CSVGSQRAPYEQYF	TGCAGCGTCGGATCCCAGCGGGCCCCCTACGAGCAGTACTTC
TRBV7-2	TRBJ2-3	NA	NA	CASSFRVSPDTQYF	TGTGCCAGCAGCTTCCGGGTCAGCCCAGATACGCAGTATTTT
TRBV5-6	TRBJ2-2	once	NA	CASSFQQYTGELFF	TGTGCCAGCAGCTTCCAACAATACACCGGGGAGCTGTTTTTT
TRBV11-3	TRBJ2-2	NA	NA	CASSLMAGRELFF	TGTGCCAGCAGCTTAATGGCGGGAAGGGAGCTGTTTTTT
TRBV7-2	TRBJ2-7	once	TRBD2	CASSQALAGPNYEQYF	TGTGCCAGCAGTCAGGCCCTAGCGGGGCCTAACTACGAGCAGTACTTC
TRBV5-1	TRBJ2-2	NA	TRBD1	CASSVGQGDVGELFF	TGCGCCAGCAGCGTGGGACAGGGGGATGTTGGGGAGCTGTTTTTT
TRBV5-1	TRBJ2-3	NA	TRBD1	CASSLDRGRTDTQYF	TGCGCCAGCAGCTTGGACAGGGGCCGGACAGATACGCAGTATTTT
TRBV6-5	TRBJ2-6	NA	TRBD1	CASSYGTGGANVLTF	TGTGCCAGCAGTTACGGGACAGGTGGGGCCAACGTCCTGACTTTC
TRBV28	TRBJ2-3	NA	NA	CASSSLTGDTDTQYF	TGTGCCAGCAGTTCCCTGACAGGAGACACAGATACGCAGTATTTT
TRBV10-3	TRBJ2-2	NA	NA	CAIRNRDVGELFF	TGTGCCATCAGGAACAGGGATGTCGGGGAGCTGTTTTTT
TRBV6-1	TRBJ2-1	NA	TRBD2	CAGRASGSNNEQFF	TGTGCCGGGAGGGCTAGCGGGTCTAACAATGAGCAGTTCTTC
TRBV4-1	TRBJ1-5	NA	TRBD1	CASSQRTGGSNQPQHF	TGCGCCAGCAGCCAACGGACAGGAGGTTCCAATCAGCCCCAGCATTTT
TRBV30	TRBJ2-7	NA	TRBD1	CAWGGQFNEQYF	TGTGCCTGGGGGGGACAGTTCAACGAGCAGTACTTC